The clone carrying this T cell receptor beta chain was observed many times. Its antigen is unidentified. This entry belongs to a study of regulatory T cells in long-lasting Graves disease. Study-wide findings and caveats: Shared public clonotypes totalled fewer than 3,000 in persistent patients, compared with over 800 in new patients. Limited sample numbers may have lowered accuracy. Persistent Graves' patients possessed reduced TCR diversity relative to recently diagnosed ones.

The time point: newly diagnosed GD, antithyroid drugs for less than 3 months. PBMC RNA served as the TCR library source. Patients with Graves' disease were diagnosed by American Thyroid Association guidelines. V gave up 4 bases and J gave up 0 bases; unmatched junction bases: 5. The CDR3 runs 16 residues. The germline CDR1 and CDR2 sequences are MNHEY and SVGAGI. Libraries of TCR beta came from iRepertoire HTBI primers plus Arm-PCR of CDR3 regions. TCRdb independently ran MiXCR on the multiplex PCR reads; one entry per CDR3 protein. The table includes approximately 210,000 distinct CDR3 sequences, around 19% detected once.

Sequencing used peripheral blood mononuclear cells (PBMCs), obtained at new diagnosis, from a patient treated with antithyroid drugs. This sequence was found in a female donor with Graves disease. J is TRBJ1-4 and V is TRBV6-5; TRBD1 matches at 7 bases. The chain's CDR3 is CASSWGQFATNEKLFF. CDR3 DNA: TGTGCCAGCAGTTGGGGACAGTTTGCAACTAATGAAAAACTGTTTTTT.